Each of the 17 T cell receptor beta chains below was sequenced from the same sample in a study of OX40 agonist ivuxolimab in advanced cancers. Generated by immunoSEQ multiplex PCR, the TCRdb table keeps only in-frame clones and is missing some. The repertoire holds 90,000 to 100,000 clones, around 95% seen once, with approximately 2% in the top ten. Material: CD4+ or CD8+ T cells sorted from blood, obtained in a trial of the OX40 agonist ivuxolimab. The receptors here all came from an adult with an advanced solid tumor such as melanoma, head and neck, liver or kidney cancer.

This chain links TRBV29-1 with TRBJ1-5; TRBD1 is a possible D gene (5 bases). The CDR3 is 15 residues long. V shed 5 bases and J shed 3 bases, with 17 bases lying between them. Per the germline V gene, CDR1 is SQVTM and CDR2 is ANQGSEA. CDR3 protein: CSVSAIRVHNQPQHF. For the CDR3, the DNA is TGCAGCGTTTCAGCGATCAGGGTCCACAATCAGCCCCAGCATTTT.

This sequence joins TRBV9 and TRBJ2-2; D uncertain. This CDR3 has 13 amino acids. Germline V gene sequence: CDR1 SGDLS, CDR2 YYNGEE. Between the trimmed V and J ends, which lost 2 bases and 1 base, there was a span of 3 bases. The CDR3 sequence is CASSVGNTGELFF. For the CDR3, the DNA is TGTGCCAGCAGCGTGGGGAACACCGGGGAGCTGTTTTTT.

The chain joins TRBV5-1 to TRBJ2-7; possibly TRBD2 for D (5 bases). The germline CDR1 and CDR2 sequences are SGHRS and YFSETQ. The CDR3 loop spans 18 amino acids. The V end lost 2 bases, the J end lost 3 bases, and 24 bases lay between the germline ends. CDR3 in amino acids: CASSFFSWRPAEIYEQYF. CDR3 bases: TGCGCCAGCAGCTTTTTTTCTTGGCGCCCAGCGGAAATCTACGAGCAGTACTTC.

CDR3 sequence reads: CASSLSTQAWVGNEQFF. CDR3 sequence (DNA): TGTGCCAGCAGTTTATCGACCCAGGCGTGGGTTGGGAATGAGCAGTTCTTC. The V and J genes are TRBV27 and TRBJ2-1, with D unclear. V was shortened by 0 bases and J by 7 bases, with 19 bases between the two germline ends. The V gene's germline CDR1 is MNHEY and CDR2 SMNVEV (reference sequence). There are 17 residues in the CDR3.

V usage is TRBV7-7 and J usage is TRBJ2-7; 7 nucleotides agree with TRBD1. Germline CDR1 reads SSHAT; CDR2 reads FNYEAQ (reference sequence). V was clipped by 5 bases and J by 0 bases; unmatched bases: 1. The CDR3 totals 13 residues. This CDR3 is CASSQGVSYEQYF. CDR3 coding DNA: TGTGCCAGCAGCCAGGGGGTCTCCTACGAGCAGTACTTC.

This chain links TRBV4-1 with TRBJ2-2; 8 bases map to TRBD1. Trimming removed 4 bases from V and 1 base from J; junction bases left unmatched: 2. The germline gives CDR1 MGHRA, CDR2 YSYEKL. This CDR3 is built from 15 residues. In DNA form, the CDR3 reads TGCGCCAGCAGCCTCACAGGGGGGAACACCGGGGAGCTGTTTTTT. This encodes CASSLTGGNTGELFF.

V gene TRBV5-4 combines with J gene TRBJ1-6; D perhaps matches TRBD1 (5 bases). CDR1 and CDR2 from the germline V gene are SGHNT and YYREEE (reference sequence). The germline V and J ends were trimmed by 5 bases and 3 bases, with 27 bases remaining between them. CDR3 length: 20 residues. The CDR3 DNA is TGTGCCAGCAGTCCCCTGGGGGGGGTATTAGAGGTGAGCTATAATTCACCCCTCCACTTT. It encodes CASSPLGGVLEVSYNSPLHF.

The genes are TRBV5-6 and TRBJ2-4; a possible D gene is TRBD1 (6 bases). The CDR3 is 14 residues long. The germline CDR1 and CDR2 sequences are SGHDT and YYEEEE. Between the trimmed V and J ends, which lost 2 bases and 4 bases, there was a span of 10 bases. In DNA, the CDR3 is TGTGCCAGCAGCTTAGGTACAGGGAAAAACATTCAGTACTTC. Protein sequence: CASSLGTGKNIQYF.

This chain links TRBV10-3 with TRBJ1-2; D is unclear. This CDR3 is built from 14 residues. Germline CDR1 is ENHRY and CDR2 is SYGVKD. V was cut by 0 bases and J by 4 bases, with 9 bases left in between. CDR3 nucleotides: TGTGCCATCAGTGAGTCTGAGGGTACCTATGGCTACACCTTC. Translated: CAISESEGTYGYTF.

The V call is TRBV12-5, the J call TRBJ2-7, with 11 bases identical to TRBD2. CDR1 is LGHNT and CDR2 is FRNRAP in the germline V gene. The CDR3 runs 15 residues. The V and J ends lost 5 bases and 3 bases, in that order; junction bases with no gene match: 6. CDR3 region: CASGPQLAGDYEQYF. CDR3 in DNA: TGTGCTAGTGGTCCTCAACTAGCGGGAGACTACGAGCAGTACTTC.

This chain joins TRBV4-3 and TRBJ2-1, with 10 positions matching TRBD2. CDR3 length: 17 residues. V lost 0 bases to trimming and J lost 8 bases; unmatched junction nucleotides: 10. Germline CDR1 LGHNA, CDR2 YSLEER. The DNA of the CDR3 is TGCGCCAGCAGCCAAGATCGGACTAGCGGCCTCATATATGAGCAGTTCTTC. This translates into CASSQDRTSGLIYEQFF.

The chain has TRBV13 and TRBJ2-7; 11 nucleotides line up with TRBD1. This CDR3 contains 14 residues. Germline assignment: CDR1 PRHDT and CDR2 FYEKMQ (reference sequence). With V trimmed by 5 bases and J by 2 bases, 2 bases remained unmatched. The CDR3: CASSPGQGAYEQYF. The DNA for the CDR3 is TGTGCCAGCAGCCCGGGACAGGGGGCCTACGAGCAGTACTTC.

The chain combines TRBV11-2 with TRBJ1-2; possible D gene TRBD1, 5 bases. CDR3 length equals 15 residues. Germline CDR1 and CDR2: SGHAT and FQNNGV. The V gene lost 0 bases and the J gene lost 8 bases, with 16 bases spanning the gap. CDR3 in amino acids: CASSLEGTGVNGYTF. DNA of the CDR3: TGTGCCAGCAGCTTAGAGGGGACCGGCGTCAACGGCTACACCTTC.

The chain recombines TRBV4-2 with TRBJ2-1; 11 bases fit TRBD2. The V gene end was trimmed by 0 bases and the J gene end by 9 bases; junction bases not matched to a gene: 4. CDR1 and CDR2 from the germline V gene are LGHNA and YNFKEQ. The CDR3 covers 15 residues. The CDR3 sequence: CASSQDTSGSGEQFF. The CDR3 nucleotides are TGTGCCAGCAGCCAAGACACTAGCGGGAGCGGTGAGCAGTTCTTC.

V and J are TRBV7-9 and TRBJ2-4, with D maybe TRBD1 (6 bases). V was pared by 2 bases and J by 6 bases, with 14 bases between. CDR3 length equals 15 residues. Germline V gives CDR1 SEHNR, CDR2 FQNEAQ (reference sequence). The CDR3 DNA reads TGTGCCAGCAGCTTATCACACAGGGAAACAAACATTCAGTACTTC. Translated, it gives CASSLSHRETNIQYF.

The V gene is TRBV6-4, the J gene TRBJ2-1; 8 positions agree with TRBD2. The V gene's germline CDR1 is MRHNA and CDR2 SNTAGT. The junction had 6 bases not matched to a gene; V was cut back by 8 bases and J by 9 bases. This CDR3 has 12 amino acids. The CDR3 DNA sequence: TGTGCCAGCGGTGCGGGAGGCGGTGAGCAGTTCTTC. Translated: CASGAGGGEQFF.

The CDR3 loop reads CASSLFGASSYNSPLHF. The CDR3 region has the DNA TGTGCCAGCAGCTTGTTCGGGGCTAGCTCCTATAATTCACCCCTCCACTTT. The V call is TRBV7-8, the J call TRBJ1-6, with TRBD1 as a possible D gene (5 bases). The germline V gene has CDR1 SGHVS and CDR2 FQNEAQ. This CDR3 is 17 amino acids long. Trimming removed 3 bases from V and 0 bases from J, with 12 bases in between.